The present entry profiles one T cell receptor beta chain with its context. What antigen it recognizes has not been identified. Base qualities were left out, and no much larger clone turns up one base away. Collaborating institutions collected whole blood in K2EDTA tubes following their own protocols. Collaborator samples were shipped for TCRbeta analysis as frozen whole blood, isolated PBMCs, or DNA extracted from either sample type. CDR1 and CDR2 (GTSNPN, SVGIG) derive from the germline V gene (reference sequence). At the junction V is shortened by 2 bases and J by 10 bases; bases outside the gene matches: 8. The CDR3, from cysteine to phenylalanine, totals 14 residues. Just CDR3 DNA is preserved here, 42 bases in frame from base 1. The immunoSEQ Assay, a bias-controlled multiplex PCR, was used to amplify TCRbeta CDR3 regions from genomic DNA. The authors' pipeline ran thus. The number of nucleated cells in each sample was estimated by amplification of reference gene primers within the assay. To quantify the absolute abundance of each unique TCRbeta CDR3 rearrangement, sequence reads were collapsed and filtered. For each sample, productive Simpson clonality was calculated by taking the square root of Simpson's diversity index across productive rearrangements. In TCRdb, the immuneACCESS table is reduced to in-frame sequences with V and J assigned. These tables do not hold every clone; where another copy was compared, an unresolved V gene accounts for under half, and the others remain unexplained. The V and J calls and clone size are taken from that table; D and trimming were inferred from the DNA. The sample table lists about 400,000 clones, 80% to 90% of them with a count of one. 1.4% of the sample comes from the top ten.

The sample is drawn from a study of blood T cell repertoires in COVID-19 (dated by TCRdb to 2018 to 2020). Background for the entire study: Samples covering the acute and convalescent phases of COVID-19 were provided by collaborators in the United States, Italy and Spain. Samples came from the ongoing ImmuneRACE study (first 160 participants) plus 1,254 subjects from 6 global collaborators. The sample metadata nearly always contained a de-identified subject ID, COVID-19 status, age in years and sex. The dataset comprised deeply sampled blood TCRbeta repertoires from subjects exposed to, actively infected with, or recovered from COVID-19. A freely available public database, intended as a resource for researchers studying the immune response to SARS-CoV-2, is where the repertoires were released. The material from the prospective study consisted of cDNA or gDNA derived from T cells, B-cell-depleted T cells, or PBMCs. HLA class I and class II types, where available, came from metadata supplied by the sample provider rather than from assay-based typing. Broader findings and caveats from the paper: The amount of clinical and demographic metadata varied by source and participant and was provided uncurated.

Sequences were obtained from peripheral blood. This clonotype originated in a woman under 40 with active or convalescent COVID-19. The chain is assembled from TRBV30 and TRBJ1-6; 7 central nucleotides agree with TRBD1. Here is the DNA: TGTGCCTGGAGTCGGAGCACAGGGGTATCACCCCTCCACTTT. Translated, this gives CAWSRSTGVSPLHF.